The clone carrying this T cell receptor (beta chain) appeared many times. The antigen remains undetermined. This record comes from a study of T cells in Graves' hyperthyroidism and ophthalmopathy. Study at large: Peripheral blood was collected at initial diagnosis, before any treatment. Study-level results: A model built on 13 V-J features separated ophthalmopathy from stable hyperthyroidism. Blood shared most expanded thyroid clonotypes above 0.001.

Based on clinical symptoms, serum thyroxine and TRAb, thyroid ultrasound and orbital computed tomography, diagnoses were reached. What was amplified from RNA transcripts were TCR beta CDR3 regions. TCR CDR3 underwent first-round RT-PCR with the HTBI primer set. TCRdb re-called the multiplex PCR reads through MiXCR, storing one row per CDR3 protein. This sample has hundreds of thousands of distinct CDR3 sequences, with less than 20% found just once. The J segment lost 3 bases and the V segment lost 4 bases, leaving 4 bases of the junction unmatched. There are 15 residues in the CDR3. Germline lookup yields CDR1 SEHNR and CDR2 FQNEAQ (reference sequence).

Input material: blood. The chain uses TRBV7-9 and TRBJ2-2; 8 bases line up with TRBD1. The receptor comes from a middle-aged man with Graves' ophthalmopathy. The CDR3 loop reads CASSSGTGYTGELFF. The CDR3 bases are TGTGCCAGCAGCTCTGGGACAGGTTACACCGGGGAGCTGTTTTTT.